These 26 T cell receptor beta chains share one sample of origin, sequenced in a study of cytomegalovirus exposure and HLA in healthy donors (dated by TCRdb to about 2017). Library creation used the immunoSEQ multiplex PCR assay. For the multiplex PCR, a mixture combining 60 forward primers for TCR Vbeta segments and 13 reverse primers for TCR Jbeta segments was used. Here the immuneACCESS table is served through TCRdb, limited to in-frame sequences with V and J called. Missing clones are a known gap in these copies; in checked studies unresolved V genes cover under half, and the rest lacks a known reason. This sample holds 110,000 to 150,000 clones; roughly 80% were observed only once. The ten biggest clones cover around 3.2% of the sample. Sequenced input: PBMCs. All receptors derive from a man aged 35 to 55 in good health and CMV-seronegative.

This clone is a singleton in its sample. This chain's CDR3 is CASSAWTGGVDRYTF. CDR3 DNA sequence: TGTGCCAGCAGCGCCTGGACAGGGGGAGTTGATCGCTACACCTTC. V is TRBV9 and J is TRBJ1-2, with 10 bases matching TRBD1. This CDR3 has 15 residues. Trimming removed 3 bases from V and 9 bases from J; junction bases left unmatched: 11. The germline V gene has CDR1 SGDLS and CDR2 YYNGEE.

The chain has TRBV2 and TRBJ1-4; D uncertain. V was clipped by 0 bases and J by 6 bases, with 17 bases between them. Per germline, CDR1 SNHLY and CDR2 FYNNEI. The CDR3 has 17 amino acids. In DNA form, the CDR3 reads TGTGCCAGCAGTGAAGCGCAGGAGGGTCTGGTCTATGAAAAACTGTTTTTT. Amino acid sequence: CASSEAQEGLVYEKLFF.

The chain employs TRBV6-1 and TRBJ2-1, with TRBD1 as a possible D gene (6 bases). Looked up from germline, CDR1 is MNHNS and CDR2 is SASEGT. The CDR3 is made up of 16 amino acids. Deletions cut 2 bases from V and 3 bases from J, with 14 bases between. The CDR3 coding sequence is TGTGCCAGCAGTGAACAGGGGAGAGCGTACTACAATGAGCAGTTCTTC. Amino acid sequence: CASSEQGRAYYNEQFF.

The gene calls are TRBV29-1 and TRBJ2-1; 11 bases agree with TRBD1. Germline CDR1 SQVTM, CDR2 ANQGSEA. The CDR3 has 12 residues. V was clipped by 7 bases and J by 9 bases; unmatched bases: 5. The CDR3 nucleotides are TGCAGCGGTGGGACAGGGGGGATTGAGCAGTTCTTC. Its protein is CSGGTGGIEQFF.

The chain joins TRBV7-2 to TRBJ2-4; unclear D gene. With 2 bases removed from V and 1 base from J, the gap between germline ends came to 18 bases. CDR3 length: 18 amino acids. CDR1 and CDR2 (germline): SGHTA, FQGNSA. CDR3 sequence reads: CASSLFKTLLGAKNIQYF. Here the CDR3 DNA reads TGTGCCAGCAGCTTATTTAAGACCCTTCTCGGGGCCAAAAACATTCAGTACTTC.

This clone has a handful of counts. The genes are TRBV4-3 and TRBJ1-2, with D possibly TRBD1 on 6 matching bases. The ends were cut back, 4 bases at V and 4 bases at J, with 31 bases in the middle. Germline V CDR1 and CDR2: LGHNA, YSLEER. The CDR3 totals 20 residues. The CDR3 coding sequence is TGCGCCAGCAGCCCTAAGACGGTAACCCACCCAAACAGGGAACCCTATGGCTACACCTTC. Translation: CASSPKTVTHPNREPYGYTF.

This rearrangement joins TRBV4-3 to TRBJ1-1, with D possibly TRBD1 on 5 matching bases. The V gene lost 0 bases and the J gene lost 6 bases, with 14 bases spanning the gap. The CDR3 contains 15 residues. CDR1 is LGHNA and CDR2 is YSLEER in the germline V gene. This chain's CDR3 is CASSQDPDSSPEAFF. The CDR3, as DNA: TGCGCCAGCAGCCAAGACCCCGACAGTTCTCCTGAAGCTTTCTTT.

The CDR3: CASSHGGQGVYEQYF. Written as DNA, the CDR3 is TGTGCCAGCAGCCACGGGGGACAGGGAGTCTACGAGCAGTACTTC. The chain employs TRBV5-6 and TRBJ2-7; 9 nucleotides line up with TRBD1. Losses at the gene ends were 4 bases for V and 3 bases for J; bases not matched to a gene: 8. Germline-derived CDR1 and CDR2 are SGHDT and YYEEEE. This CDR3 region has 15 residues.

This clone came up once. A read error may produce the germline difference seen at one junction end. The CDR3 region is CSASVGGAGDF. The DNA of the CDR3 is TGCAGTGCTAGCGTCGGTGGGGCAGGGGATTTT. The gene calls are TRBV20-1 and TRBJ1-4; the D gene is possibly TRBD1 (6 bases). CDR3 size: 11 residues. Germline V gene data show CDR1 as DFQATT and CDR2 as SNEGSKA (reference sequence).

V gene TRBV5-5 combines with J gene TRBJ1-2; D might be TRBD1 (6 bases). Germline-derived CDR1 and CDR2 are SGHKS and YYEKEE (reference sequence). V dropped 0 bases and J dropped 2 bases, with 11 bases sitting between them. The CDR3 is 15 residues long. DNA of the CDR3: TGTGCCAGCAGCTTGGATCCCGGACAGAACTATGGCTACACCTTC. Its translation is CASSLDPGQNYGYTF.

This sequence joins TRBV14 and TRBJ1-4; perhaps TRBD1 as D (5 bases). Germline V CDR1 and CDR2: SGHDN, FVKESK. The V end lost 8 bases, the J end lost 4 bases, and 11 bases lay between the germline ends. This CDR3 has 13 residues. The CDR3 sequence is CASSRGHNEKLFF. Here the CDR3 DNA reads TGTGCCAGCTCGCGGGGCCATAATGAAAAACTGTTTTTT.

The rearrangement uses TRBV28 and TRBJ1-2; 8 bases agree with TRBD1. V was pared by 4 bases and J by 4 bases, with 5 bases of the junction left unmatched. Germline V gives CDR1 MDHEN, CDR2 SYDVKM. The CDR3 is made up of 14 amino acids. The CDR3 sequence: CASSSQGASYGYTF. The DNA for the CDR3 is TGTGCCAGCAGTTCCCAGGGGGCCAGCTATGGCTACACCTTC.

Notes on this clone: The sample holds other DNA sequences that translate to the same CDR3. The V call is TRBV5-1, the J call TRBJ2-5; D is possibly TRBD1 (6 bases). The CDR3 totals 15 residues. In germline, CDR1 is SGHRS, CDR2 YFSETQ. V gave up 6 bases and J gave up 0 bases, with 15 bases separating them. The DNA for the CDR3 is TGCGCCAGCACCTTCACAGGGTTGTACCAAGAGACCCAGTACTTC. Its protein product is CASTFTGLYQETQYF.

This chain links TRBV12-5 with TRBJ2-7; 8 positions agree with TRBD2. The germline V gene encodes CDR1 LGHNT and CDR2 FRNRAP. This CDR3 contains 13 residues. Unmatched junction bases numbered 1, after V lost 0 bases and J lost 6 bases. Written as DNA, the CDR3 is TGTGCTAGTGGTTTGGTAGCGGGGGCCGAGCAGTACTTC. It specifies CASGLVAGAEQYF.

The count of this clone is one. The rearrangement joins TRBV25-1 to TRBJ1-1, with D perhaps matching TRBD1 (5 bases). V shed 11 bases and J shed 4 bases, with 23 bases lying between them. Germline-derived CDR1 and CDR2 are MGHDK and SYGVNS. This CDR3 has 15 amino acids. The CDR3 nucleotides read TGTGCCGGTGGCTTGGGCTCTCGGAGGGGCACTGAAGCTTTCTTT. This sequence encodes CAGGLGSRRGTEAFF.

The chain employs TRBV6-5 and TRBJ1-2; D is unclear. Germline-derived CDR1 and CDR2 are MNHEY and SVGAGI. The CDR3 is 15 residues long. Trimming shortened V by 2 bases and J by 3 bases, and 13 bases separated the two germline ends. The CDR3 is CASSYRAPGDYGYTF. CDR3 nucleotide sequence: TGTGCCAGCAGTTACAGAGCCCCGGGTGACTATGGCTACACCTTC.

Only a few counts were recorded for this clone. The J gene is TRBJ1-3, the V gene TRBV5-6, with D unclear. This CDR3 region has 15 residues. V was clipped by 3 bases and J by 2 bases, with 12 bases between them. CDR1 is SGHDT and CDR2 is YYEEEE in the germline V gene. The CDR3 loop reads CASSSLTTAGNTIYF. The DNA of the CDR3 is TGTGCCAGCAGCTCGCTTACAACCGCTGGAAACACCATATATTTT.

With respect to this clone: In this CDR3 the conserved last residue, phenylalanine or tryptophan, is missing, so a read error is likely. The CDR3 here is CATLRTSYTGELFV. In nucleotides, the CDR3 is TGTGCCACCCTCCGGACGTCCTACACCGGGGAGCTGTTTGTT. The chain is built from TRBV2 and TRBJ2-2; D call uncertain. The CDR3 sequence is 14 residues long. Germline V gene data show CDR1 as SNHLY and CDR2 as FYNNEI. V lost 10 bases, J lost 3 bases, and 15 bases lay in between.

This clone was detected only a few times. This chain joins TRBV5-1 and TRBJ1-1; D remains unclear. Germline V gene lookup returns CDR1 SGHRS and CDR2 YFSETQ. Trimming took off 4 bases at V and 1 base at J, with 8 bases between the two ends. CDR3 size: 13 residues. The CDR3 spells CASSPTGNTEAFF. CDR3 coding DNA: TGCGCCAGCAGCCCCACGGGGAACACTGAAGCTTTCTTT.

This clone was recorded once. The chain uses TRBV2 and TRBJ2-2; D perhaps matches TRBD2 (5 bases). V lost 3 bases to trimming and J lost 5 bases, with 10 bases between them. The CDR3 is 14 amino acids. CDR1 and CDR2 from the germline V gene are SNHLY and FYNNEI. The CDR3 DNA reads TGTGCCAGCAGTGATGGAGGAAAGACCGGGGAGCTGTTTTTT. Protein sequence: CASSDGGKTGELFF.

This clone occurred a few times. The V call is TRBV5-1, the J call TRBJ1-2; the match to TRBD1 covers 8 bases. CDR3 length: 15 amino acids. V was clipped by 2 bases and J by 2 bases; unmatched bases: 5. Germline V gene sequence: CDR1 SGHRS, CDR2 YFSETQ. CDR3 protein: CASSFGTGRNYGYTF. CDR3 nucleotides: TGCGCCAGCAGCTTCGGGACAGGTCGGAACTATGGCTACACCTTC.

The chain joins TRBV5-8 to TRBJ2-3; 7 bases agree with TRBD1. The CDR3 has 15 amino acids. Germline trimming cut 4 bases from V and 3 bases from J; bases unmatched to any gene: 8. The V gene's germline CDR1 is SGHTS and CDR2 YDEGEE. CDR3 in amino acids: CASSKKGTETDTQYF. The CDR3 DNA sequence: TGTGCCAGCAGCAAAAAGGGGACAGAAACAGATACGCAGTATTTT.

The chain links TRBV9 to TRBJ2-3, with 11 bases that match TRBD2. Germline loops: CDR1 SGDLS, CDR2 YYNGEE. The CDR3 contains 17 residues. Trimming at V came to 0 bases and at J to 1 base, leaving 4 bases not matched to a gene. CDR3 DNA sequence: TGTGCCAGCAGCGTAGCCGAACTAGCGGGGGGCACAGATACGCAGTATTTT. It specifies CASSVAELAGGTDTQYF.

This rearrangement joins TRBV10-3 to TRBJ2-5; D possibly corresponds to TRBD2 (6 bases). The germline gives CDR1 ENHRY, CDR2 SYGVKD. Trimming took off 6 bases at V and 6 bases at J, with 20 bases between the two ends. The length of the CDR3 is 15 residues. The CDR3 DNA reads TGTGCCATCAGCGACGGGACTCCCCAGATTAAGACCCAGTACTTC. Translating gives CAISDGTPQIKTQYF.

The CDR3 region has the DNA TGTGCCAGCAGCACCACAGGGGTAGACACTGAAGCTTTCTTT. It encodes CASSTTGVDTEAFF. V gene TRBV9 combines with J gene TRBJ1-1, with 7 bases lining up with TRBD1. The CDR3 totals 14 residues. Germline CDR1 and CDR2: SGDLS and YYNGEE. Trimming at V came to 4 bases and at J to 3 bases, leaving 6 bases not matched to a gene.

The chain joins TRBV2 to TRBJ2-1; perhaps TRBD2 as D (5 bases). The CDR3 spans 15 residues. Germline V gene data show CDR1 as SNHLY and CDR2 as FYNNEI. V was clipped by 6 bases and J by 2 bases, with 14 bases between them. The chain's CDR3 is CASSPEEVTYNEQFF. In DNA, the CDR3 is TGTGCCAGCAGCCCCGAGGAGGTTACCTACAATGAGCAGTTCTTC.